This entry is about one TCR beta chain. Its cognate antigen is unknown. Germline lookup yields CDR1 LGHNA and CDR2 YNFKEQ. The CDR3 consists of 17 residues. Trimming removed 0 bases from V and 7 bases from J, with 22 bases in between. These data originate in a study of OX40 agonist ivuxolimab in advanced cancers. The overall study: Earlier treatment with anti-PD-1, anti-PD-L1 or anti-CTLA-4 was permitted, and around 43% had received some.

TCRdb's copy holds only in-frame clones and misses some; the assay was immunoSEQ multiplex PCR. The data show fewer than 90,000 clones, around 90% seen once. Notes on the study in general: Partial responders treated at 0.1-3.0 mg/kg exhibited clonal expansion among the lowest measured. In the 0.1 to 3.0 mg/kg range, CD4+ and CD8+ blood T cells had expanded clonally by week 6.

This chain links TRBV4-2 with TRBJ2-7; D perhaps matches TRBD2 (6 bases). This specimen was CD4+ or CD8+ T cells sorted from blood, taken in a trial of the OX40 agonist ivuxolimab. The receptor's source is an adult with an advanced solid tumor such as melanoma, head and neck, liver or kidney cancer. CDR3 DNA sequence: TGTGCCAGCAGCCAAGATCGGATCTGGAGGGACTTGTGGGAGCAGTACTTC. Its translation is CASSQDRIWRDLWEQYF.